This T cell receptor (beta chain) appears in the sequencing data of a study of graft-versus-host responses after intestinal transplantation. Study summary: Recipients underwent multivisceral, liver-intestinal, or isolated intestinal transplants. Anti-thymocyte globulin induction was given to all recipients, followed by tacrolimus and steroids for around three years.

Germline assignment: CDR1 SGHTS and CDR2 YDEGEE. Trimming cost V 0 bases and J 4 bases, with 10 bases left between them. CDR3 length: 14 residues. Some clones are missing from TCRdb's copy, which holds only in-frame ones; the method was immunoSEQ multiplex PCR. The sample holds roughly 99,000 clones, 80% to 90% seen once. In regard to this clone: What it binds is unknown.

Study-wide results and limits: Peak levels of circulating GvH clones tracked with early post-transplant HvG declines. Investigators detected GvH clones in recipient marrow, with some emerging earlier in ileum or blood.

This receptor was taken from a human donor who was the organ donor for an intestinal transplant. The V gene is TRBV5-8, the J gene TRBJ1-2; possible D gene TRBD1, 6 bases. The sample consisted of unstimulated CD4+ T cells sorted from spleen or lymph node cells, taken before transplant. CDR3 bases: TGTGCCAGCAGCTTGGCGGGGGCGTCCTATGGCTACACCTTC. It yields the protein CASSLAGASYGYTF.